Presented here are 18 T cell receptor beta chains from one specimen sequenced in a study of regulatory T cells in long-lasting Graves disease. Time point in this sample: newly diagnosed GD, antithyroid drugs for less than 3 months. The TCR library was prepared using RNA isolated from PBMCs. According to the study, TCR beta libraries were built with iRepertoire HTBI primers and CDR3-region Arm-PCR. In TCRdb, the multiplex PCR reads were re-called with MiXCR into one record per CDR3 protein. The data contain 400,000 to 550,000 distinct CDR3 sequences, more than 12% of them seen just once; the ten biggest clones take up around 17%. The same sample was also used in a study of T cells in Graves' hyperthyroidism and ophthalmopathy.

The sample in question was peripheral blood mononuclear cells (PBMCs), obtained at new diagnosis, from a patient treated with antithyroid drugs. These receptors were collected from a woman aged 25 to 39 with Graves disease.

This clonotype was found a few times. The chain has TRBV18 and TRBJ2-5; 9 bases line up with TRBD1. The germline V gene has CDR1 KGHSH and CDR2 LQKENI. The CDR3 contains 17 residues. The V and J ends lost 6 bases and 2 bases, in that order; junction bases with no gene match: 13. This chain's CDR3 is CASSSPGQGSPQETQYF. CDR3 nucleotide sequence: TGTGCCAGCTCCTCTCCGGGACAGGGCTCACCACAAGAGACCCAGTACTTC.

At least ten counts were recorded for this clonotype. The V gene is TRBV11-2, the J gene TRBJ2-1, with 7 bases lining up with TRBD2. The CDR3 spans 16 residues. Germline V lookup: CDR1 SGHAT, CDR2 FQNNGV. The J segment lost 5 bases and the V segment lost 2 bases, leaving 9 bases of the junction unmatched. In nucleotides, the CDR3 is TGTGCCAGCAGCTTATCCTTCCGGGGGGTAGACAATGAGCAGTTCTTC. Translating it yields CASSLSFRGVDNEQFF.

The V call is TRBV28, the J call TRBJ1-5, with 8 bases lining up with TRBD1. The CDR3 has 15 amino acids. The germline V gene has CDR1 MDHEN and CDR2 SYDVKM. Germline trimming cut 7 bases from V and 7 bases from J; bases unmatched to any gene: 12. The CDR3 loop reads CASTLADREGQPQHF. Here the CDR3 DNA reads TGTGCCAGCACCCTAGCGGACAGGGAAGGCCAGCCCCAGCATTTT.

This clonotype was counted many times. The chain carries TRBV19 and TRBJ1-1, with D hard to call. V was shortened by 3 bases and J by 2 bases, with 10 bases between the two germline ends. Looked up from germline, CDR1 is LNHDA and CDR2 is SQIVND (reference sequence). The CDR3 covers 14 residues. DNA for the CDR3: TGTGCCAGTAGTATCAGGCAGTACAACACTGAAGCTTTCTTT. Amino acid sequence: CASSIRQYNTEAFF.

Comments on this clonotype: A much larger clone differs by one base, so this may be a read error. This sequence joins TRBV2 and TRBJ2-5; maybe TRBD2 (5 bases). Germline V gene data show CDR1 as SNHLY and CDR2 as FYNNEI. The CDR3 spans 13 residues. The chain's CDR3 is CASSELGVETQCF. CDR3 sequence (DNA): TGTGCCAGCAGTGAACTCGGGGTAGAGACCCAGTGCTTC.

This clonotype was counted ten times or more. The gene calls are TRBV7-3 and TRBJ2-7; D call uncertain. This CDR3 comprises 15 residues. V lost 0 bases, J lost 2 bases, and 11 bases lay in between. Germline CDR1 is SGHTA and CDR2 is FQGTGA. CDR3 DNA: TGTGCCAGCAGCTTAACGCGTGTGGCTACCTACGAGCAGTACTTC. Its translation: CASSLTRVATYEQYF.

The chain is built from TRBV24-1 and TRBJ1-2; no definite D call. CDR3 length: 14 amino acids. From germline, CDR1 is KGHDR and CDR2 SFDVKD. Trimming shortened V by 3 bases and J by 3 bases, and 10 bases separated the two germline ends. The DNA for the CDR3 is TGTGCCACCAGTGATCCGAGGAGGGACTATGGCTACACCTTC. It encodes CATSDPRRDYGYTF.

This chain connects TRBV19 to TRBJ1-1; D is unclear. The CDR3 has 13 amino acids. The ends were cut back, 3 bases at V and 8 bases at J, with 13 bases in the middle. CDR1 LNHDA and CDR2 SQIVND come from the germline V gene (reference sequence). This CDR3 is CASSILGPYEAFF. In nucleotides, the CDR3 is TGTGCCAGTAGTATTCTTGGGCCATACGAAGCTTTCTTT.

V gene TRBV24-1 combines with J gene TRBJ1-2; D remains unclear. This CDR3 has 13 residues. V was shortened by 7 bases and J by 4 bases, with 12 bases between the two germline ends. In germline, CDR1 is KGHDR, CDR2 SFDVKD. The CDR3 is CATRDRVGYGYTF. The CDR3 DNA reads as TGTGCCACCAGGGATCGGGTTGGCTATGGCTACACCTTC.

At least ten counts were recorded for this clonotype. This chain links TRBV12-3 or TRBV12-4 with TRBJ2-7; D call uncertain. Trimming removed 5 bases from V and 4 bases from J, with 6 bases in between. The CDR3 length is 11 residues. In DNA form, the CDR3 reads TGTGCCAGCAGTCCCCGGTACGAGCAGTACTTC. Residues: CASSPRYEQYF.

The chain carries TRBV4-1 and TRBJ2-7; D remains unclear. Per the germline V gene, CDR1 is MGHRA and CDR2 is YSYEKL. The length of the CDR3 is 15 residues. Trimming removed 0 bases at V and 3 bases at J, with 12 bases between. CDR3 coding DNA: TGCGCCAGCAGCCAAGATGCTGGCGGTTTCTACGAGCAGTACTTC. Translation: CASSQDAGGFYEQYF.

Note on this clonotype: This sequence may be a read error, since a much larger clone differs from it by one base. This chain links TRBV6-1 with TRBJ2-5; D is perhaps TRBD2 (6 bases). Germline V gene sequence: CDR1 MNHNS, CDR2 SASEGT. The CDR3 has 14 amino acids. V shed 11 bases and J shed 1 base, with 17 bases lying between them. The CDR3 sequence: CAGKNGTLQETQYF. DNA of the CDR3: TGTGCCGGCAAAAACGGGACTCTCCAAGAGACCCAGTACTTC.

This clonotype was seen ten or more times. The rearrangement uses TRBV30 and TRBJ2-3, with a tentative D call TRBD1 (6 bases). CDR1 GTSNPN and CDR2 SVGIG come from the germline V gene (reference sequence). The CDR3 totals 12 residues. The CDR3 nucleotides read TGTGCTCTGGGACATAGCACAGATACGCAGTATTTT. Its protein product is CALGHSTDTQYF.

The chain couples TRBV4-1 to TRBJ2-7, with no clear D. Germline CDR1 reads MGHRA; CDR2 reads YSYEKL. V was trimmed by 2 bases and J by 7 bases, leaving 15 bases between them. The CDR3 is made up of 14 amino acids. In DNA form, the CDR3 reads TGCGCCAGCAGCCAATCCACCGCCCCTCGGGAGCAGTACTTC. This encodes CASSQSTAPREQYF.

This clonotype was seen ten or more times. This sequence joins TRBV6-9 and TRBJ2-7, with 10 bases that match TRBD2. In germline, CDR1 is MNHGY, CDR2 SVAAGI. The V gene end was trimmed by 4 bases and the J gene end by 4 bases; junction bases not matched to a gene: 7. The CDR3 runs 15 residues. CDR3 protein: CASSSSGTSEYEQYF. The DNA for the CDR3 is TGTGCCAGCAGTTCTTCCGGGACTAGCGAATACGAGCAGTACTTC.

This clonotype was recorded at least ten times. The chain combines TRBV28 with TRBJ2-1; D may be TRBD1 (5 bases). This CDR3 is built from 15 residues. Germline assignment: CDR1 MDHEN and CDR2 SYDVKM. V dropped 4 bases and J dropped 7 bases, with 17 bases sitting between them. As DNA, the CDR3 is TGTGCCAGCAGTTCCCCTCGGACAAGTTTAAATGAGCAGTTCTTC. As protein: CASSSPRTSLNEQFF.

This clonotype showed up many times. This chain uses TRBV18 with TRBJ2-1; D remains ambiguous. Germline CDR1 is KGHSH and CDR2 is LQKENI. V lost 3 bases to trimming and J lost 2 bases, with 5 bases between them. The CDR3 is made up of 13 amino acids. The CDR3 is CASSPGAYNEQFF. For the CDR3, the DNA is TGTGCCAGCTCACCTGGGGCCTACAATGAGCAGTTCTTC.

The V and J genes are TRBV9 and TRBJ2-2, with D uncertain. This CDR3 comprises 18 residues. Germline-derived CDR1 and CDR2 are SGDLS and YYNGEE. Trimming left V 0 bases short and J 3 bases short, with 18 bases between. Here the CDR3 reads CASSVELGSRAYTGELFF. CDR3 bases: TGTGCCAGCAGCGTAGAGCTGGGATCAAGGGCCTACACCGGGGAGCTGTTTTTT.